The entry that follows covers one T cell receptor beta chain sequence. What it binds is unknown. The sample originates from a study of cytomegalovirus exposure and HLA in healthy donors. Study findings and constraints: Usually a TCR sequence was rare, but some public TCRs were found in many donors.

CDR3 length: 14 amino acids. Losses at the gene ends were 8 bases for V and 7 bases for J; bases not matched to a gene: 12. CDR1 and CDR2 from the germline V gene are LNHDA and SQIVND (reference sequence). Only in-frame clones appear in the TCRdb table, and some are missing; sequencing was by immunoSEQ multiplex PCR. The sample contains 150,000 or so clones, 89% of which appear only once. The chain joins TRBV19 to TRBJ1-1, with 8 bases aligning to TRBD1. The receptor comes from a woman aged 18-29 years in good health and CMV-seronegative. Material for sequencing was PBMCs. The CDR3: CASGQGPGRIEAFF. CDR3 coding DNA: TGTGCCAGTGGACAGGGCCCGGGGCGGATTGAAGCTTTCTTT.